Described below is a single T cell receptor (beta chain) sequence and its context. What it binds is unknown. This sample is part of a study of cytomegalovirus exposure and HLA in healthy donors. Study background: Among the roughly 400 genotyped donors, more than 70% were placed in the Caucasian-associated ancestry cluster.

Study outcomes and limitations: Among the CMV-associated chains, a few were confirmed in vitro as specific for CMV antigens.

Vbeta (60) and Jbeta (13) primers were used in the PCR. Sequenced by immunoSEQ multiplex PCR; TCRdb stores in-frame clones only, minus some. This sample has about 160,000 clones; about 75% occur once, and the top ten carry about 2%. V lost 0 bases and J lost 2, with 11 bases in between. The CDR3 consists of 15 residues. CDR1 and CDR2 (germline): SGHKS, YYEKEE (reference sequence). The chain is built from TRBV5-5 and TRBJ2-5, with D tentatively TRBD1 (5 bases). Sequenced: PBMCs. The receptor comes from a female donor in good health and CMV-seronegative. CDR3 bases: TGTGCCAGCAGCTTGGAGGGGCAGGAGCAAGAGACCCAGTACTTC. This sequence encodes CASSLEGQEQETQYF.